Sequencing of this TCR beta chain was carried out in a study of long-term antiretroviral therapy in people with HIV. Study outcomes and limitations: Diversity rose after ART but stayed below transplant donor controls.

This clone was found once. Its antigen is unidentified. The CDR3 runs 17 residues. V gave up 4 bases and J gave up 0 bases, with 15 bases separating them. Germline V gene sequence: CDR1 KGHSH, CDR2 LQKENI. At the survey level, the v3.0 immunoSEQ assay was run. Assay used: immunoSEQ multiplex PCR; TCRdb lists only in-frame clones, some missing. The profile shows roughly 23,000 clones, roughly 84% of them singletons. Researchers secured at least one pre-ART and at least two post-ART PBMC samples from each donor. Treatment locations for all participants with HIV were in the United States. The sequencing used unsorted PBMCs, collected 0.1 years before starting antiretroviral therapy. This chain uses TRBV18 with TRBJ1-4; no clear D. This clonotype was sampled from a man in his late teens or twenties with HIV. The CDR3 bases are TGTGCCAGCTCACTCGATGAGGGCGTTGCAACTAATGAAAAACTGTTTTTT. The encoded protein is CASSLDEGVATNEKLFF.